This T cell receptor (beta chain) is drawn from a study of T cell responses to AZD1222 COVID-19 vaccine. In regard to this clone: What it recognizes is unknown.

Study-wide results and caveats: Increased Spike-specific TCR breadth and depth were observed after two AZD1222 doses. Just a handful of AZD1222 recipients were seropositive at baseline.

The protocol was immunoSEQ multiplex PCR, while the TCRdb copy is restricted to in-frame clones and leaves out a portion. The sample contains just under 150,000 clones, roughly 86% of which appear only once. Germline CDR1 and CDR2: LGHNA and YSLEER. This CDR3 is built from 17 residues. Trimming removed 0 bases at V and 0 bases at J, with 13 bases between. The source material was peripheral blood, sampled 28 days after the second dose of the MenACWY control vaccine. J is TRBJ2-3 and V is TRBV4-3; D is undetermined. The TCR was taken from an adult who received the MenACWY meningococcal vaccine as a control. The CDR3 sequence is CASSQDLGSRSTDTQYF. The CDR3 coding sequence is TGCGCCAGCAGCCAAGATTTGGGTAGTCGGAGCACAGATACGCAGTATTTT.